The clone carrying this T cell receptor (beta chain) has just a few counts. The data are from a study of blood T cell repertoires in COVID-19. With 1 base removed from V and 1 base from J, the gap between germline ends came to 10 bases. The CDR3 runs 16 residues. Germline CDR1 reads SEHNR; CDR2 reads FQNEAQ (reference sequence). Per the authors' pipeline: Nucleated cell counts were estimated from reference gene primer amplification. Libraries were prepared by immunoSEQ multiplex PCR; TCRdb keeps only in-frame clonotypes and omits some of them. D and trimming were read from the DNA, whereas the V and J calls and clone size are those reported in that table. The sample consists of about 150,000 clones, roughly 79% of them appearing once.

The V and J genes are TRBV7-9 and TRBJ2-2, with D possibly being TRBD1 (6 bases). The sequence was collected from a human donor with acute or convalescent COVID-19. The donor label of this sample is uncertain. Material for sequencing was peripheral blood. CDR3 sequence (DNA): TGTGCCAGCAGCTTAGTGACAGGAGTGAACACCGGGGAGCTGTTTTTT. It codes for CASSLVTGVNTGELFF.